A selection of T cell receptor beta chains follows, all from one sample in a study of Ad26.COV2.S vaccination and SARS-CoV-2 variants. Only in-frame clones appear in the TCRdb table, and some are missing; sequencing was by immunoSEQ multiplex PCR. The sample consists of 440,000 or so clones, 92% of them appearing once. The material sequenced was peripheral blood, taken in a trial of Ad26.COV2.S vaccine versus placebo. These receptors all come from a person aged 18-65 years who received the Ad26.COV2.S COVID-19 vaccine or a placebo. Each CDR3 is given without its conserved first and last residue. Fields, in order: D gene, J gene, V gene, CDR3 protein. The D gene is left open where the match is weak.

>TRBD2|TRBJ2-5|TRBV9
ASSSTSGGAGIQETQY
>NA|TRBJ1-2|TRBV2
ASIRDRTNYGYT
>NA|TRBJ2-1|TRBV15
ATSRGRDYNEQF
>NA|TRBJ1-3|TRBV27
ASSAANSGNTIY
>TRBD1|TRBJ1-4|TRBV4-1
ASSPDGTGYEKLF
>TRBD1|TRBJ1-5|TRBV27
ASLERQGSGQPQH
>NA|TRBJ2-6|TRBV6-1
ASSEAGSSVLT
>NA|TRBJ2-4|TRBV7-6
ASSLEPAKNIQY
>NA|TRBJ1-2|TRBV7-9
ASSLGSGFGYT
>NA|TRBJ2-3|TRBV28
ASSHQGVTDTQY
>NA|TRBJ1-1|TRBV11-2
ASSLDPGRSF
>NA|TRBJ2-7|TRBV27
ASGLRGGSYEQY
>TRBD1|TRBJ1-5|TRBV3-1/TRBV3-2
ASSNTGGNQPQH
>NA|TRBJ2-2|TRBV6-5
ASSPFWASGELF
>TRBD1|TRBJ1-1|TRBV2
ASSEGGQGWTEAF
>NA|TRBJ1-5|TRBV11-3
ASSLAPQGNYNQPQH
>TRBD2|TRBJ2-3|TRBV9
ASSVIAGLTTQY
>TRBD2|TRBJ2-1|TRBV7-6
ASSLARVAGGPVPYNEQF
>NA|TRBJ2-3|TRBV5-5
ASSLGPGGTDTQY
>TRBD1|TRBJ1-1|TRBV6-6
ASSYSYRGGTEAF
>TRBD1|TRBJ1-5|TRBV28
ASSLADRGSVQPQH
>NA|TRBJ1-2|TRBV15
ATSRDWDTVGGYT
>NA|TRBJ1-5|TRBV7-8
ASSSGLRRNQPQH
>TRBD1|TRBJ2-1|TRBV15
ATSRLGTVRNEQF
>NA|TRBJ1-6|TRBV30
AWSVNSPLH
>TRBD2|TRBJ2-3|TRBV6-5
ASSYGLASTDTQY
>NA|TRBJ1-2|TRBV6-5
ASSYKGANYGYT
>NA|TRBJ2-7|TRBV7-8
ASSLGLGSYEQY
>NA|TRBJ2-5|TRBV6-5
ASNVGGTEETQY
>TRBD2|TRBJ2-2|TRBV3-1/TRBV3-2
ASSQGELAGGPWTGELF
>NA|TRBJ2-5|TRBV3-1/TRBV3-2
ASSPGGGRVQETQY
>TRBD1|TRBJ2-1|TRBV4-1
ASSRTRDRGRWGEQF
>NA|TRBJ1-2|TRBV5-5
ASSQSRVNNYGYT
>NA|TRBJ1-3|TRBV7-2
ASSLPPGGGNTIY
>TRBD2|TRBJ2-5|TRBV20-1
SASRMRGGQETQY
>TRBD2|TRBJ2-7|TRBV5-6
ASSYSSGGAYEQY
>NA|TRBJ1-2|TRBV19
ASSRRGFDGYT
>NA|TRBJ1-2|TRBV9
ASSPERTVKYGYT
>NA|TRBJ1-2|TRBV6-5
ASSSGDGSNYGYT
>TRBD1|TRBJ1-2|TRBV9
ASSVVEGAGYT
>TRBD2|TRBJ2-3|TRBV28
ASRGAGRSDTQY
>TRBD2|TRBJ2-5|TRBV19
ASKAGVGGTQY
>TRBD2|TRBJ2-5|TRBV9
ASSVGEGVGGETQY
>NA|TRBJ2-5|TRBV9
ASSAFEGTQY
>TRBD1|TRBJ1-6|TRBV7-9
ASSLGGDRYSPLH
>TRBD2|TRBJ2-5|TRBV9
ASSGGGPETQY
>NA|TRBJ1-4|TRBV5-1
ASSYRDTDEKLF